The clone carrying this T cell receptor (beta chain) was counted between two and nine times. Its antigen is undetermined. The CDR3 length is 17 residues. The V segment lost 0 bases and the J segment 4 bases; nucleotides outside the gene matches: 8. The sample belongs to a study of beta chain features in type 1 diabetes. Every isolated RNA sample was fully reverse transcribed, so sequencing captured expressed TCRB transcripts. For naive, central memory and regulatory T cell samples, reads averaged around 3.5 million. Assay used: immunoSEQ multiplex PCR; TCRdb lists only in-frame clones, some missing. The sample comprises fewer than 350,000 clones, about 18% of which are singletons, and around 0.044% rests with the top ten. General study findings and limits: A pattern of fewer insertions and more deletions at VDJ junctions was seen in type 1 diabetes patients.

Sequenced input: naive CD4+ T cells from blood. This clonotype was obtained from a woman aged 18-29 years in good health. This chain joins TRBV23-1 and TRBJ1-1, with 10 positions matching TRBD1. TRBV23-1 is known as an ORF, though its function is uncertain. CDR3 nucleotides: TGCGCCAGCAGTCAATCAGAGACAGGGGGCTGGGTCACTGAAGCTTTCTTT. Translating gives CASSQSETGGWVTEAFF.